Each of the 2 T cell receptor beta chains below was sequenced from the same sample in a study of cytomegalovirus exposure and HLA in healthy donors. Primers included in the PCR were 60 Vbeta and 13 Jbeta primers. Here immunoSEQ multiplex PCR was the method, and the copy in TCRdb shows in-frame clones only, minus some. The sample holds 70,000 to 95,000 clones; roughly 79% are singletons and the top ten take 1.5% to 2%. The sample was PBMCs. Source of these receptors: a man aged 35-49 years in good health and CMV-seronegative.

V usage is TRBV5-6 and J usage is TRBJ2-2; TRBD2 aligns across 11 bases. The CDR3 has 16 residues. Trimming took 0 bases from V and 7 from J; bases not matched to a gene: 5. Germline V CDR1 and CDR2: SGHDT, YYEEEE. The CDR3 sequence: CASSLVAGGPGGELFF. CDR3 nucleotides: TGTGCCAGCAGCTTGGTAGCGGGAGGGCCAGGCGGGGAGCTGTTTTTT.

The V gene is TRBV9, the J gene TRBJ2-1, with 9 bases matching TRBD2. This CDR3 is 15 amino acids long. Germline V gives CDR1 SGDLS, CDR2 YYNGEE. V lost 3 bases, J lost 1 base, and 2 bases stayed unmatched. CDR3 in amino acids: CASSEGLASYNEQFF. The CDR3 coding sequence is TGTGCCAGCAGCGAGGGACTAGCTTCCTACAATGAGCAGTTCTTC.